The 32 T cell receptor beta chains listed next were all sequenced from one sample in a study of blood T cell repertoires in COVID-19. TCRdb's copy holds only in-frame clones and misses some; the assay was immunoSEQ multiplex PCR. This table holds 200,000 to 300,000 clones, 86% found once. Sequences were obtained from peripheral blood. Source of these receptors: a man aged 30 to 39 with active or convalescent COVID-19.

The V call is TRBV7-8, the J call TRBJ1-6; D gene ambiguous. CDR3 size: 16 residues. Germline V gene sequence: CDR1 SGHVS, CDR2 FQNEAQ. Deletions cut 4 bases from V and 5 bases from J, with 15 bases between. The CDR3 reads CASSWSGVPDNSPLHF. The CDR3 region has the DNA TGTGCCAGCAGCTGGAGCGGCGTCCCGGATAATTCACCCCTCCACTTT. The full variable domain, with the rest looked up from reference TRBV7-8 and TRBJ1-6, is GAGVSQSPRYKVAKRGQDVALRCDPISGHVSLFWYQQALGQGPEFLTYFQNEAQLDKSGLPSDRFFAERPEGSVSTLKIQRTQQEDSAVYLCASSWSGVPDNSPLHFGNGTRLTVT.

This rearrangement joins TRBV11-2 to TRBJ1-1, with D tentatively TRBD1 (6 bases). Germline lookup yields CDR1 SGHAT and CDR2 FQNNGV. V was cut by 5 bases and J by 1 base, with 20 bases left in between. The CDR3 totals 17 residues. Here the CDR3 reads CASSTPGTRSWNTEAFF. The CDR3 bases are TGTGCCAGCAGCACCCCCGGGACACGCTCTTGGAACACTGAAGCTTTCTTT.

The rearrangement joins TRBV6-2 or TRBV6-3 to TRBJ1-5; 8 bases align to TRBD1. Germline loops: CDR1 MNHEY, CDR2 SVGEGT. The V and J ends lost 0 bases and 5 bases, in that order; junction bases with no gene match: 3. The CDR3 consists of 15 residues. Here the CDR3 DNA reads TGTGCCAGCAGTTACTCAGGACAGGGAGATCAGCCCCAGCATTTT. Residues: CASSYSGQGDQPQHF.

The CDR3 sequence: CASRTGGSINEKLFF. The DNA of the CDR3 is TGTGCCAGCCGGACAGGGGGAAGTATTAATGAAAAACTGTTTTTT. This sequence joins TRBV19 and TRBJ1-4; 10 nucleotides match TRBD1. Germline-derived CDR1 and CDR2 are LNHDA and SQIVND (reference sequence). V gave up 9 bases and J gave up 4 bases; unmatched junction bases: 8. The CDR3 runs 15 residues.

The chain uses TRBV9 and TRBJ2-3, with D perhaps matching TRBD1 (6 bases). This CDR3 region has 15 residues. The V and J ends lost 8 bases and 2 bases respectively, with 18 bases between them. CDR1 is SGDLS, CDR2 YYNGEE, per germline. This CDR3 is CARVLRGYTTDTQYF. The CDR3 DNA follows: TGTGCCAGAGTTTTAAGGGGGTACACCACAGATACGCAGTATTTT.

The chain links TRBV7-2 to TRBJ2-7; D remains unclear. CDR3 length: 15 amino acids. The ends were cut back, 2 bases at V and 3 bases at J, with 14 bases in the middle. Germline V lookup: CDR1 SGHTA, CDR2 FQGNSA. Written as DNA, the CDR3 is TGTGCCAGCAGCTTAACACCTTCCGAATACTACGAGCAGTACTTC. It yields the protein CASSLTPSEYYEQYF.

The chain couples TRBV6-5 to TRBJ1-2; the D gene is possibly TRBD1 (5 bases). From germline, CDR1 is MNHEY and CDR2 SVGAGI. V was cut by 6 bases and J by 8 bases, with 19 bases left in between. The CDR3 runs to 14 residues. This chain's CDR3 is CASSAVGQYFGYTF. The CDR3 DNA reads TGTGCCAGCAGCGCTGTGGGGCAGTATTTCGGCTACACCTTC.

This clone was detected once. Other DNA sequences of this sample code for an identical CDR3. J is TRBJ2-3 and V is TRBV18, with 13 bases fitting TRBD2. Germline assignment: CDR1 KGHSH and CDR2 LQKENI. J lost 3 bases, V lost 3 bases, and 0 bases had no gene match. This CDR3 has 15 residues. CDR3 in amino acids: CASSPGLAGTDTQYF. The CDR3 DNA sequence: TGTGCCAGCTCACCGGGACTAGCGGGAACAGATACGCAGTATTTT.

This clone was detected once. The J gene is TRBJ1-2, the V gene TRBV7-9; D is unclear. This CDR3 is 14 amino acids long. With 2 bases removed from V and 0 bases from J, the gap between germline ends came to 7 bases. CDR1 is SEHNR and CDR2 is FQNEAQ in the germline V gene (reference sequence). CDR3 DNA sequence: TGTGCCAGCAGCTTAATCGGGACTAACTATGGCTACACCTTC. As protein: CASSLIGTNYGYTF.

V gene TRBV30 combines with J gene TRBJ1-2; tentatively, D is TRBD1 (6 bases). With 1 base removed from V and 8 bases from J, the gap between germline ends came to 23 bases. The CDR3 length is 16 residues. CDR1 GTSNPN and CDR2 SVGIG come from the germline V gene (reference sequence). The CDR3 reads CAWSARGTSPNFGYTF. CDR3 in DNA: TGTGCCTGGAGTGCGAGAGGGACATCTCCAAACTTCGGCTACACCTTC.

In this sample, this clone turned up once. CDR3 region: CASSGDRSGQVNTEAFF. CDR3 nucleotides: TGTGCCAGCAGCGGAGACAGGTCCGGACAGGTGAACACTGAAGCTTTCTTT. The chain recombines TRBV9 with TRBJ1-1, with TRBD1 matching 7 bases. V was clipped by 3 bases and J by 0 bases; unmatched bases: 11. Germline CDR1 and CDR2: SGDLS and YYNGEE. The CDR3 covers 17 residues.

This clone was counted a few times. The rearrangement uses TRBV11-2 and TRBJ1-2; 9 nucleotides line up with TRBD1. CDR1 and CDR2 (germline): SGHAT, FQNNGV. With 2 bases clipped from V and 0 bases from J, the junction kept 1 base outside the gene matches. The CDR3 covers 15 residues. The chain's CDR3 is CASSLRTGANYGYTF. The DNA for the CDR3 is TGTGCCAGCAGCTTACGGACAGGGGCTAACTATGGCTACACCTTC.

This chain links TRBV6-5 with TRBJ2-2; a possible D gene is TRBD1 (5 bases). CDR1 is MNHEY, CDR2 SVGAGI, per germline. The CDR3 is 11 amino acids. V gave up 7 bases and J gave up 9 bases, with 9 bases separating them. The CDR3: CASTQGRELFF. The CDR3 region has the DNA TGTGCCAGCACCCAGGGTAGGGAGCTGTTTTTT.

This chain connects TRBV30 to TRBJ1-4, with TRBD1 matching over 9 bases. The CDR3 sequence is 14 residues long. Germline loops: CDR1 GTSNPN, CDR2 SVGIG (reference sequence). With V trimmed by 5 bases and J by 4 bases, 5 bases remained unmatched. CDR3 sequence (DNA): TGTGCCTGGTTGACAGGGGGGAGTAATGAAAAACTGTTTTTT. Protein product: CAWLTGGSNEKLFF.

In its sample, this clone was seen once. This chain uses TRBV6-5 with TRBJ1-2; 7 bases are shared with TRBD1. Germline CDR1 and CDR2: MNHEY and SVGAGI. The length of the CDR3 is 13 residues. V dropped 6 bases and J dropped 2; count of bases not matched to a gene: 3. CDR3 nucleotide sequence: TGTGCCAGCAGGGCGACAGGGAACTATGGCTACACCTTC. Its protein is CASRATGNYGYTF.

This chain connects TRBV29-1 to TRBJ1-1; D possibly corresponds to TRBD1 (5 bases). V was clipped by 4 bases and J by 4 bases, with 19 bases between them. CDR1 is SQVTM, CDR2 ANQGSEA, per germline. The CDR3 length is 15 residues. CDR3 sequence reads: CSVGSGHREATEAFF. CDR3 DNA: TGCAGCGTTGGTTCAGGACACCGGGAGGCCACTGAAGCTTTCTTT.

The chain uses TRBV2 and TRBJ2-7; a possible D gene is TRBD1 (5 bases). This CDR3 has 12 residues. Trimming took off 5 bases at V and 2 bases at J, with 7 bases between the two ends. In germline, CDR1 is SNHLY, CDR2 FYNNEI. CDR3 loop: CASSWGTYEQYF. CDR3 DNA: TGTGCCAGCAGTTGGGGCACCTACGAGCAGTACTTC.

The chain links TRBV2 to TRBJ1-6, with D unclear. Germline-derived CDR1 and CDR2 are SNHLY and FYNNEI. The CDR3 covers 10 residues. V lost 6 bases and J 14 bases, leaving 8 bases between the germline ends. The CDR3 reads CASRTRALHF. The DNA for the CDR3 is TGTGCCAGCAGGACGAGGGCCCTCCACTTT.

The chain couples TRBV11-1 to TRBJ2-7; D not certain. Per the germline V gene, CDR1 is SGHAT and CDR2 is FQDESV (reference sequence). V was clipped by 5 bases and J by 5 bases, with 13 bases between them. The CDR3 spans 13 residues. CDR3 protein: CASSVVPFDEQYF. The CDR3 DNA reads TGTGCCAGCAGCGTCGTTCCTTTCGACGAGCAGTACTTC.

The J gene is TRBJ1-4, the V gene TRBV7-2; the D gene is possibly TRBD1 (6 bases). V lost 5 bases, J lost 8 bases, and 15 bases lay in between. The CDR3 runs 14 residues. In germline, CDR1 is SGHTA, CDR2 FQGNSA. This chain's CDR3 is CASSHGTFGEKLFF. The CDR3 coding sequence is TGTGCCAGCAGCCACGGGACATTCGGCGAAAAACTGTTTTTT.

The chain combines TRBV12-3 or TRBV12-4 with TRBJ1-1; tentatively, D is TRBD1 (5 bases). This CDR3 is 13 amino acids long. With 4 bases removed from V and 10 bases from J, the gap between germline ends came to 16 bases. The CDR3 bases are TGTGCCAGCAGTTCAGACAGCAAAAGGAGAGCTTTCTTT. Translated: CASSSDSKRRAFF.

The gene calls are TRBV3-1 (or the pseudogene TRBV3-2) and TRBJ1-1; D may be TRBD1 (6 bases). Germline values: CDR1 LGHDT, CDR2 YNNKEL (reference sequence). The CDR3 runs to 16 residues. Trimming cost V 1 base and J 0 bases, with 12 bases left between them. The CDR3 protein is CASSQGLAGVNTEAFF. CDR3 in DNA: TGTGCCAGCAGCCAAGGTCTGGCAGGGGTGAACACTGAAGCTTTCTTT.

V gene TRBV2 combines with J gene TRBJ1-2; the D is unclear. This CDR3 region has 12 residues. V was cut by 6 bases and J by 5 bases, with 10 bases left in between. CDR1 SNHLY and CDR2 FYNNEI come from the germline V gene. This CDR3 reads CASSYGRYGYTF. In DNA, the CDR3 is TGTGCCAGCAGCTACGGGAGATATGGCTACACCTTC.

The chain couples TRBV27 to TRBJ2-7; 12 bases align to TRBD2. From germline, CDR1 is MNHEY and CDR2 SMNVEV (reference sequence). V lost 2 bases, J lost 7 bases, and 12 bases stayed unmatched. The CDR3 is 17 residues long. The chain's CDR3 is CASSLTYGLAGSTEQYF. The CDR3 nucleotides read TGTGCCAGCAGTTTAACCTATGGACTAGCGGGGAGCACGGAGCAGTACTTC.

The rearrangement uses TRBV11-2 and TRBJ1-2; TRBD1 agrees at 12 bases. Germline assignment: CDR1 SGHAT and CDR2 FQNNGV. The junction had 4 bases not matched to a gene; V was cut back by 3 bases and J by 5 bases. The CDR3 loop spans 15 amino acids. CDR3 DNA sequence: TGTGCCAGCAGCTTTGGGACAGGGGGCGGGTATGGCTACACCTTC. It encodes CASSFGTGGGYGYTF.

This clone was seen once. The chain carries TRBV4-3 and TRBJ1-5; weak D call: TRBD1 (6 bases). The CDR3 covers 17 residues. Germline V gives CDR1 LGHNA, CDR2 YSLEER. V lost 0 bases to trimming and J lost 2 bases, with 14 bases between them. This chain's CDR3 is CASSQDRGGGGNQPQHF. The CDR3 DNA sequence: TGCGCCAGCAGCCAAGATCGGGGGGGCGGTGGCAATCAGCCCCAGCATTTT.

The rearrangement links TRBV7-9 to TRBJ2-7; 8 bases align to TRBD1. The CDR3 contains 13 residues. The J segment lost 0 bases and the V segment lost 8 bases, leaving 3 bases of the junction unmatched. Looked up from germline, CDR1 is SEHNR and CDR2 is FQNEAQ (reference sequence). Here the CDR3 reads CASGQGISYEQYF. CDR3 coding DNA: TGTGCCAGCGGACAGGGAATCTCCTACGAGCAGTACTTC.

The rearrangement joins TRBV5-1 to TRBJ2-7; a weak D match, TRBD2 (5 bases). Trimming took off 2 bases at V and 0 bases at J, with 6 bases between the two ends. The germline gives CDR1 SGHRS, CDR2 YFSETQ. The CDR3 runs to 13 residues. The CDR3 coding sequence is TGCGCCAGCAGCTTAGGGAGCTCCTACGAGCAGTACTTC. The encoded protein is CASSLGSSYEQYF. Using reference TRBV5-1 and TRBJ2-7 for the parts outside the CDR3, the full variable domain is KAGVTQTPRYLIKTRGQQVTLSCSPISGHRSVSWYQQTPGQGLQFLFEYFSETQRNKGNFPGRFSGRQFSNSRSEMNVSTLELGDSALYLCASSLGSSYEQYFGPGTRLTVT.

The chain is built from TRBV4-1 and TRBJ1-5; no clear D. V shed 1 base and J shed 7 bases, with 8 bases lying between them. The CDR3 is 13 amino acids. Germline CDR1 MGHRA, CDR2 YSYEKL. The CDR3 protein is CASSQVERQPQHF. The DNA of the CDR3 is TGCGCCAGCAGCCAAGTTGAGCGACAGCCCCAGCATTTT.

CDR3 sequence (DNA): TGTGCCACCAGTGATCATCTACTAGAGACCCAGTACTTC. Translated: CATSDHLLETQYF. The rearrangement uses TRBV24-1 and TRBJ2-5; D unresolved. Looked up from germline, CDR1 is KGHDR and CDR2 is SFDVKD. Trimming left V 3 bases short and J 4 bases short, with 8 bases between. This CDR3 contains 13 residues.

The chain combines TRBV28 with TRBJ2-3, with 12 bases fitting TRBD2. The CDR3 runs 14 residues. The trim removed 7 bases at V and 4 bases at J, leaving 3 bases unmatched. CDR1 is MDHEN, CDR2 SYDVKM, per germline. Written as DNA, the CDR3 is TGTGCCAGCATCGCTAGCGGGGGGGCAGATACGCAGTATTTT. Translating gives CASIASGGADTQYF.

This chain uses TRBV10-2 with TRBJ1-1, with D possibly matching TRBD1 (5 bases). This CDR3 has 14 residues. CDR1 and CDR2 from the germline V gene are WSHSY and SAAADI. V was clipped by 3 bases and J by 0 bases, with 8 bases between them. CDR3 loop: CASSDQGMNTEAFF. The CDR3 nucleotides read TGCGCCAGCAGTGATCAGGGAATGAACACTGAAGCTTTCTTT.